The TCR beta chain described here comes from a study of T-cell memory formation after mild COVID-19. TCRdb passed the 5' RACE reads through MiXCR, listing each CDR3 protein once. This sample yields around 500,000 distinct CDR3 sequences, of which roughly 20% are seen a single time; 9% to 15% belongs to the top ten. Study findings and constraints: Confirmation was lacking for SARS-CoV-2 specificity of second-wave clones that peaked on day 37. Mostly located in CM and EM were contracting CD4+ clones, with contracting CD8+ clones located in EMRA.

Worth noting for this clonotype: Its antigen remains unidentified.

With V trimmed by 2 bases and J by 5 bases, 5 bases remained unmatched. The length of the CDR3 is 15 residues. The TCR sequence derives from an adult woman who had mild COVID-19 (a few samples of this study predate the infection). Cell type and time point are not known. The V gene is TRBV12-3 or TRBV12-4, the J gene TRBJ2-1, with 8 nucleotides matching TRBD1. The sample consisted of PBMCs or a T cell subset sorted from them (not recorded which). In DNA form, the CDR3 reads TGTGCCAGCAGTTTACAGGGGGCCTTCGACAATGAGCAGTTCTTC. Translation gives CASSLQGAFDNEQFF.